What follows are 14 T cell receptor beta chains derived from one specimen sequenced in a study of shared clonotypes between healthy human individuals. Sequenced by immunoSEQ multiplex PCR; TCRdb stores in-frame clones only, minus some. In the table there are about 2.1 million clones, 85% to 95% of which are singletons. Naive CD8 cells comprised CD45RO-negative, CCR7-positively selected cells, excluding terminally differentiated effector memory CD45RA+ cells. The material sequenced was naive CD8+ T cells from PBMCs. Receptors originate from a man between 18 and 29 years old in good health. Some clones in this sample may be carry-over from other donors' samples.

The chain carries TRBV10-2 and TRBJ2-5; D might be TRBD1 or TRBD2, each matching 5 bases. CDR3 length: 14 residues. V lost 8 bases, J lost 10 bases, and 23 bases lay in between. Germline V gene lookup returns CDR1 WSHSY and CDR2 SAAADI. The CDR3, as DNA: TGCGCCAGCGCCGCGGTTGGGGGAAATAGGGACCAGTACTTC. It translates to CASAAVGGNRDQYF.

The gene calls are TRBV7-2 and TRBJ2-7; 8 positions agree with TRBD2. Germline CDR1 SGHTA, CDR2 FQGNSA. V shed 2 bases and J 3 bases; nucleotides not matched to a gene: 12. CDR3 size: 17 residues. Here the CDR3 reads CASSLMRRAGVGYEQYF. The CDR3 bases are TGTGCCAGCAGCTTAATGCGCAGAGCGGGAGTTGGCTACGAGCAGTACTTC. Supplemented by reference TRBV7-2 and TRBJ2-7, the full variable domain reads GAGVSQSPSNKVTEKGKDVELRCDPISGHTALYWYRQSLGQGLEFLIYFQGNSAPDKSGLPSDRFSAERTGGSVSTLTIQRTQQEDSAVYLCASSLMRRAGVGYEQYFGPGTRLTVT.

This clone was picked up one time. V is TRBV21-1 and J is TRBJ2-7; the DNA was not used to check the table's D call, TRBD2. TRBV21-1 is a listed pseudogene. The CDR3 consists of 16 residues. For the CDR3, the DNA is TGTGCCAGCAGCAAAGTCCTGCCCGGGGGACCCTACGAGCAGTACTTC. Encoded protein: CASSKVLPGGPYEQYF.

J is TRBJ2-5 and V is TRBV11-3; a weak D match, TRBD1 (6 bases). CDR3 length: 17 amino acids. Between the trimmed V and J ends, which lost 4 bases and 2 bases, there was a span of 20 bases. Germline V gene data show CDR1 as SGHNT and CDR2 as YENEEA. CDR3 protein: CASSSSAGQNLQETQYF. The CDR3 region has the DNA TGTGCCAGCAGCTCCTCGGCCGGACAGAACCTACAAGAGACCCAGTACTTC.

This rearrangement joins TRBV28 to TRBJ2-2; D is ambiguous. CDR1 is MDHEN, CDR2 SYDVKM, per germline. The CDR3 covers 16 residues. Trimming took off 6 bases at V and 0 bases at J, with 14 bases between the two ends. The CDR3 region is CASRRRRYSNTGELFF. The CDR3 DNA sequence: TGTGCCAGCAGACGCCGTAGATATTCGAACACCGGGGAGCTGTTTTTT.

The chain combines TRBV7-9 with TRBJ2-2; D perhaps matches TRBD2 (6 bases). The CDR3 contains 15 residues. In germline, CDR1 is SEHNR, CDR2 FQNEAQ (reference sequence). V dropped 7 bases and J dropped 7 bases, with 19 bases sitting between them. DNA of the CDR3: TGTGCCAGCACCTTGACGACTAGTCACAACGGGGAGCTGTTTTTT. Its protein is CASTLTTSHNGELFF.

The DNA for the CDR3 is TGCGCCAGCAGCCAACGTCAGAGCTACGAGCAGTACTTC. The encoded protein is CASSQRQSYEQYF. The V gene is TRBV4-3, the J gene TRBJ2-7; D ambiguous. This CDR3 contains 13 residues. V was shortened by 2 bases and J by 3 bases, with 8 bases between the two germline ends. The germline gives CDR1 LGHNA, CDR2 YSLEER.

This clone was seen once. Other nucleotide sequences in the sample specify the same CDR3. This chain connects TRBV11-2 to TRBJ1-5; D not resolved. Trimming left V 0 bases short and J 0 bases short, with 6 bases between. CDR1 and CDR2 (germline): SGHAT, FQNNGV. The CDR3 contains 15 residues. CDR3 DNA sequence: TGTGCCAGCAGCTTAGATCCGGGTAGCAATCAGCCCCAGCATTTT. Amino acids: CASSLDPGSNQPQHF. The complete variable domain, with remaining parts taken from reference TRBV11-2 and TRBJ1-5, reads EAGVAQSPRYKIIEKRQSVAFWCNPISGHATLYWYQQILGQGPKLLIQFQNNGVVDDSQLPKDRFSAERLKGVDSTLKIQPAKLEDSAVYLCASSLDPGSNQPQHFGDGTRLSIL.

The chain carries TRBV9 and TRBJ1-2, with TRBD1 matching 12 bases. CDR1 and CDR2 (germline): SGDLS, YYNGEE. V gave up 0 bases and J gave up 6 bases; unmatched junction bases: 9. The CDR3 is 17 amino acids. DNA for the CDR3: TGTGCCAGCAGCGTAGCCTCCCTGGGGACAGGGGGCAATGGCTACACCTTC. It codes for CASSVASLGTGGNGYTF.

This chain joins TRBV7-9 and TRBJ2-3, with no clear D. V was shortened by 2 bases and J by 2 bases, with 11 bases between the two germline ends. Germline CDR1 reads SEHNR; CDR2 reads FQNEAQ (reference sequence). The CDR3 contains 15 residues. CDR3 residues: CASSLYPVITDTQYF. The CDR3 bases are TGTGCCAGCAGCTTATATCCAGTAATCACAGATACGCAGTATTTT. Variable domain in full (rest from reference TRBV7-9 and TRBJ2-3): DTGVSQNPRHKITKRGQNVTFRCDPISEHNRLYWYRQTLGQGPEFLTYFQNEAQLEKSRLLSDRFSAERPKGSFSTLEIQRTEQGDSAMYLCASSLYPVITDTQYFGPGTRLTVL.

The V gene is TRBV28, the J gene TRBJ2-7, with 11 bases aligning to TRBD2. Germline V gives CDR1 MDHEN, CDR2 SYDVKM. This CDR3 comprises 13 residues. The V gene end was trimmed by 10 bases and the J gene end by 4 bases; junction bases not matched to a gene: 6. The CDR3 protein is CATASGRIYEQYF. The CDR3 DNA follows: TGTGCCACCGCTAGCGGGAGGATTTACGAGCAGTACTTC. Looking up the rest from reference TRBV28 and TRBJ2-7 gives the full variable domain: DVKVTQSSRYLVKRTGEKVFLECVQDMDHENMFWYRQDPGLGLRLIYFSYDVKMKEKGDIPEGYSVSREKKERFSLILESASTNQTSMYLCATASGRIYEQYFGPGTRLTVT.

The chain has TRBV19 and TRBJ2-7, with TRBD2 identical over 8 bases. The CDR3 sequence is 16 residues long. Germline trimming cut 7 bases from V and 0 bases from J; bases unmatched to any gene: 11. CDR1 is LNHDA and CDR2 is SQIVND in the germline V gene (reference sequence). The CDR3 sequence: CASTTAGGPSSYEQYF. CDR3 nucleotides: TGTGCCAGTACCACGGCGGGAGGACCCAGCTCCTACGAGCAGTACTTC.

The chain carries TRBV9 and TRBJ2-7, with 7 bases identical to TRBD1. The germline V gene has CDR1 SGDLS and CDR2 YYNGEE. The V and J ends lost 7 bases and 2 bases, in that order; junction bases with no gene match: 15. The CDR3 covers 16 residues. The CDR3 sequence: CASGKTPGTAPYEQYF. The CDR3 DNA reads TGTGCCAGCGGAAAAACTCCAGGGACAGCTCCCTACGAGCAGTACTTC.

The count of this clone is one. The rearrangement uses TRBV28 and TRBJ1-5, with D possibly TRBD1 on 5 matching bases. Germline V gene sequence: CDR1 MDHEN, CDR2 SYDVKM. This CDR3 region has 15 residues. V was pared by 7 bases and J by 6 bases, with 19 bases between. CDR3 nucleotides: TGTGCCAGCACCCCCCCGGGGGAATCATTTCAGCCCCAGCATTTT. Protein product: CASTPPGESFQPQHF.